These T cell receptor beta chains were read from a single sample in a study of glioma-infiltrating T cells. MiXCR, applied by TCRdb to the multiplex PCR reads, yields one record per CDR3 protein. The sample consists of fewer than 250,000 distinct CDR3 sequences, more than 25% of them appearing once. What was sequenced was glioma tissue, nonneoplastic brain tissue, or PBMCs (not recorded which). The receptors come from a human donor with low-grade glioma or glioblastoma, undergoing nonglioma brain surgery, or in good health (not recorded which). The CDR3 runs from the conserved cysteine through the conserved F or W. The order of the fields is V gene, J gene, CDR3 protein.

v_call: TRBV12-3/TRBV12-4
j_call: TRBJ2-2
cdr3_aa: CASSPQGLAGNTGELFF

v_call: TRBV28
j_call: TRBJ2-7
cdr3_aa: CASRASGGYEQYF

v_call: TRBV12-3/TRBV12-4
j_call: TRBJ2-1
cdr3_aa: CASSLLALYNEQFF

v_call: TRBV18
j_call: TRBJ2-1
cdr3_aa: CASSPFPGLAEQFF

v_call: TRBV14
j_call: TRBJ2-7
cdr3_aa: CASSLTTPRGSYEQYF

v_call: TRBV4-1
j_call: TRBJ1-1
cdr3_aa: CASSQVGDRQLTEAFF

v_call: TRBV6-6
j_call: TRBJ2-7
cdr3_aa: CASSYSLGEQYF

v_call: TRBV3-1
j_call: TRBJ1-5
cdr3_aa: CASSQGTGYQPQHF

v_call: TRBV29-1
j_call: TRBJ2-2
cdr3_aa: CSVGEKRALFTGELFF

v_call: TRBV7-9
j_call: TRBJ2-1
cdr3_aa: CASSETSGRVEQFF

v_call: TRBV7-2
j_call: TRBJ2-7
cdr3_aa: CASSLLRDSYEQYF

v_call: TRBV6-2/TRBV6-3
j_call: TRBJ2-3
cdr3_aa: CASSYLREGEDTQYF

v_call: TRBV24-1
j_call: TRBJ2-7
cdr3_aa: CATSDPDRGIGEQYF

v_call: TRBV6-5
j_call: TRBJ1-6
cdr3_aa: CASSYSRGGSSPLHF

v_call: TRBV7-2
j_call: TRBJ2-5
cdr3_aa: CASSWAGGQETQYF

v_call: TRBV6-2/TRBV6-3
j_call: TRBJ2-1
cdr3_aa: CASSGDRGSGANEQFF

v_call: TRBV27
j_call: TRBJ2-7
cdr3_aa: CASSGARGGDGQYF

v_call: TRBV7-2
j_call: TRBJ2-3
cdr3_aa: CASRTGTSGSQRHTQYF

v_call: TRBV11-2
j_call: TRBJ2-7
cdr3_aa: CASSSPEWGGEQYF

v_call: TRBV20-1
j_call: TRBJ2-3
cdr3_aa: CSARVLGSGSTDTQYF

v_call: TRBV4-1
j_call: TRBJ2-1
cdr3_aa: CASSQEGGTRAAPNEQFF

v_call: TRBV12-3/TRBV12-4
j_call: TRBJ1-5
cdr3_aa: CASSFGAGQPQHF

v_call: TRBV15
j_call: TRBJ2-3
cdr3_aa: CATSRDLGHTDTQYF

v_call: TRBV27
j_call: TRBJ1-1
cdr3_aa: CASSLVGHPYEAFF

v_call: TRBV7-9
j_call: TRBJ2-7
cdr3_aa: CASSLVLASGRNYEQYF

v_call: TRBV30
j_call: TRBJ2-1
cdr3_aa: CAWQDLLYNEQFF

v_call: TRBV19
j_call: TRBJ2-1
cdr3_aa: CASSIRSGVSSYNEQFF

v_call: TRBV6-1
j_call: TRBJ2-1
cdr3_aa: CASSSWTELYNEQFF

v_call: TRBV6-2/TRBV6-3
j_call: TRBJ2-3
cdr3_aa: CARTSGRGSDTQYF

v_call: TRBV30
j_call: TRBJ2-1
cdr3_aa: CAWSATRNEQFF

v_call: TRBV6-5
j_call: TRBJ2-2
cdr3_aa: CASSHLAGVWTGEPFF

v_call: TRBV20-1
j_call: TRBJ2-3
cdr3_aa: CSAYSSGRTDTQYF

v_call: TRBV27
j_call: TRBJ1-2
cdr3_aa: CASSPRWRVVRANYGYTF

v_call: TRBV4-3
j_call: TRBJ2-3
cdr3_aa: CASSQELRLAGGDTQYF

v_call: TRBV20-1
j_call: TRBJ2-7
cdr3_aa: CSARPISVSTYEQYF

v_call: TRBV6-6
j_call: TRBJ2-3
cdr3_aa: CASTRVGNTQYF

v_call: TRBV27
j_call: TRBJ2-3
cdr3_aa: CASSLSAQITDTQYF

v_call: TRBV5-1
j_call: TRBJ2-5
cdr3_aa: CASSSDTSSFSGTQYF

v_call: TRBV4-1
j_call: TRBJ2-4
cdr3_aa: CASSLPLTSGRGSDIQYF

v_call: TRBV20-1
j_call: TRBJ2-6
cdr3_aa: CSARRGAIPGANVLTF

v_call: TRBV19
j_call: TRBJ1-3
cdr3_aa: CASSVLGDSGNTIYF

v_call: TRBV4-1
j_call: TRBJ2-7
cdr3_aa: CASSQEGLAGASYEQYF

v_call: TRBV27
j_call: TRBJ2-7
cdr3_aa: CASRRTGVDEQYF

v_call: TRBV6-1
j_call: TRBJ2-1
cdr3_aa: CASRLAGEGYNEQFF

v_call: TRBV20-1
j_call: TRBJ1-1
cdr3_aa: CSARNNRNTQAFF

v_call: TRBV20-1
j_call: TRBJ1-1
cdr3_aa: CGAKTEDTEAFF

v_call: TRBV28
j_call: TRBJ1-6
cdr3_aa: CASSLGTGGSPLHF

v_call: TRBV7-2
j_call: TRBJ2-5
cdr3_aa: CASSRGSGDAKTQYF

v_call: TRBV4-3
j_call: TRBJ2-1
cdr3_aa: CASSQGPEGVLNEQFF

v_call: TRBV18
j_call: TRBJ2-3
cdr3_aa: CASSPPSIDTQYF